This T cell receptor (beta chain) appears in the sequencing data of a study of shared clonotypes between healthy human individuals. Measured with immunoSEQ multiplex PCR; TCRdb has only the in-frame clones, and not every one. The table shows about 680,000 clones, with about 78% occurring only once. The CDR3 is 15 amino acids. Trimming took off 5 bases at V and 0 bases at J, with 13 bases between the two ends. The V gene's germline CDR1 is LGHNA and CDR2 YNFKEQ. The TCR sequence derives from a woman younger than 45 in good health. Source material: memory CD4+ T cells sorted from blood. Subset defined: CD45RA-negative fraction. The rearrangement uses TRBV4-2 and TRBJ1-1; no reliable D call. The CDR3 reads CASSLGSGLNTEAFF. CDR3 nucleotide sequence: TGTGCCAGCAGCTTGGGGAGCGGTTTGAACACTGAAGCTTTCTTT.